This T cell receptor beta chain derives from a study of shared clonotypes between healthy human individuals. Study-wide points: Owing to a small donor count, the genetic and exposure-history diversity represented was limited.

With respect to this clone: The antigen is unknown.

Germline-derived CDR1 and CDR2 are MDHEN and SYDVKM. V shed 4 bases and J 4 bases; nucleotides not matched to a gene: 7. The length of the CDR3 is 15 residues. The data were produced by immunoSEQ multiplex PCR, yet TCRdb's version contains in-frame clones alone and is incomplete. The profile shows 2 million to 2.5 million clones, 85% to 95% of them singletons. Sequencing used naive CD4+ T cells from PBMCs. Subset noted: CD45RA+ positively selected. The sequence was obtained from a man in his late teens or twenties in good health. Some clones in this sample may be carry-over from other donors' samples. This sequence joins TRBV28 and TRBJ2-7; 10 bases line up with TRBD2. The CDR3 protein is CASSSLSGGRYEQYF. CDR3 coding DNA: TGTGCCAGCAGTTCACTTAGCGGGGGGAGATACGAGCAGTACTTC. Drawing the rest from reference TRBV28 and TRBJ2-7, the complete variable domain is DVKVTQSSRYLVKRTGEKVFLECVQDMDHENMFWYRQDPGLGLRLIYFSYDVKMKEKGDIPEGYSVSREKKERFSLILESASTNQTSMYLCASSSLSGGRYEQYFGPGTRLTVT.